The sequence of this TCR beta chain was determined in a study of blood T cell repertoires in COVID-19. Background on the study: Donors in the United States, Italy and Spain gave samples during acute or convalescent COVID-19. PBMCs, B-cell-depleted T cells, or T cells were the source of the cDNA or gDNA that made up the material.

Per the authors' pipeline: Reference gene primer amplification in the assay estimated nucleated cell counts. The repertoire was sequenced with immunoSEQ multiplex PCR; TCRdb's copy has only in-frame clones and lacks some. V and J calls and clone size come straight from that table; D and trimming were deduced from the DNA. Of about 57,000 clones listed, approximately 86% are singletons. V lost 7 bases to trimming and J lost 1 base, with 14 bases between them. Germline assignment: CDR1 LGHDT and CDR2 YNNKEL (reference sequence). This CDR3 region has 16 residues. What was sequenced was peripheral blood. This clonotype originated in a woman older than 75 with COVID-19, enrolled during active disease. The gene calls are TRBV3-1 (or the pseudogene TRBV3-2) and TRBJ2-6; D is uncertain. The CDR3 bases are TGTGCCAGCACACCGGGTCGCACATCTGGGGCCAACGTCCTGACTTTC. This translates into CASTPGRTSGANVLTF.